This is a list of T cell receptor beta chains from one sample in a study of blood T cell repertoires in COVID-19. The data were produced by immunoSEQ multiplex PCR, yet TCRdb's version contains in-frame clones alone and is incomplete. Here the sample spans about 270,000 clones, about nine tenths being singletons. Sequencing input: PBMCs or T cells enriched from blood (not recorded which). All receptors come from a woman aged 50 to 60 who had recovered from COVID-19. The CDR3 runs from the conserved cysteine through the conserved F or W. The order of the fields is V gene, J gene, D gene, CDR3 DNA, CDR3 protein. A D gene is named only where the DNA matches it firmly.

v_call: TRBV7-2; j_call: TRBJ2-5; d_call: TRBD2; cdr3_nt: TGTGCCAGCAGCCTAGGTAGACTAGCGGGAGGAGGGGACCAAGAGACCCAGTACTTC; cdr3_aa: CASSLGRLAGGGDQETQYF
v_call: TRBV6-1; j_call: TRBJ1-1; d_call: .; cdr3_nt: TGTGCCAGCAGTGACAAGTTGTGGGGCTCTGAAGCTTTCTTT; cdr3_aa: CASSDKLWGSEAFF
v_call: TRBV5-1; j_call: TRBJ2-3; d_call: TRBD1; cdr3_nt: TGCGCCAGCAACAGGGACAGGGTCGACACAGATACGCAGTATTTT; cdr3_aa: CASNRDRVDTDTQYF
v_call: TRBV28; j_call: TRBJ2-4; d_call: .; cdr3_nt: TGTGCCAGCAGTTCCAACCACGAGGCCAAAAACATTCAGTACTTC; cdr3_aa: CASSSNHEAKNIQYF
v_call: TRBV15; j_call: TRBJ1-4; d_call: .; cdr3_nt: TGTGCCACCAGTTACATCGCAACTAATGAAAAACTGTTTTTT; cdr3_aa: CATSYIATNEKLFF
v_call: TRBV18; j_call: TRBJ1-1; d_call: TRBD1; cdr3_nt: TGTGCCGGCAAGAGATTAGACAGGGCGAACACTGAAGCTTTCTTT; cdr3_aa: CAGKRLDRANTEAFF
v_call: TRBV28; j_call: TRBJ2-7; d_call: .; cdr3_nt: TGTGCCAGCAGTTTTTCGATCTCTGGGGGGGGACACACCACCTACGAGCAGTACTTC; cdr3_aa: CASSFSISGGGHTTYEQYF
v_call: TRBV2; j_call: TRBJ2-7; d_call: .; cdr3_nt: TGTGCCAGCAGTACACTAGTCCTGGGGGAGCAGTACTTC; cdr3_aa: CASSTLVLGEQYF
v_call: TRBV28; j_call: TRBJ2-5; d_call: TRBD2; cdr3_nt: TGTGCCAGCACCACAGAAGGCGGGAGAGGCCAAGAGACCCAGTACTTC; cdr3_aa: CASTTEGGRGQETQYF
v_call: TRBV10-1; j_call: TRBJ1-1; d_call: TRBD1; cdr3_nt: TGCGCCAGCAGCCCTAGAACAGGGGGCCTAACTGAAGCTTTCTTT; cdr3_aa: CASSPRTGGLTEAFF
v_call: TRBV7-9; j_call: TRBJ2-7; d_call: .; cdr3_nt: TGTGCCAGCAGCCCGTGGGGGCGGAGGACAGTGAACTACGAGCAGTACTTC; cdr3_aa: CASSPWGRRTVNYEQYF
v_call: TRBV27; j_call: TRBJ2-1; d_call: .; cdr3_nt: TGTGCCAGCAGTTTCCGCGGGGTAACCTACAATGAGCAGTTCTTC; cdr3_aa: CASSFRGVTYNEQFF
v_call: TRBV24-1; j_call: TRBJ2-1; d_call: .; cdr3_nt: TGTACCACCAGTGATGACAGGCCTTACAATGAGCAGTTCTTC; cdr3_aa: CTTSDDRPYNEQFF